This TCR beta chain originates from a study of a mutant IDH1 vaccine in newly diagnosed glioma. As regards this clone: Its cognate antigen is unknown.

The time point denotes: week 35, safety follow-up. Vaccinated patients received 300 ug of mutant IDH1 20-mer peptide per dose, with topical imiquimod. Germline V gene data show CDR1 as LNHDA and CDR2 as SQIVND (reference sequence). V was clipped by 3 bases and J by 6 bases, with 17 bases between them. CDR3 length: 16 amino acids. Profiled with immunoSEQ multiplex PCR; TCRdb holds only in-frame clones, not every one. This sample carries just under 70,000 clones, 80% to 85% of them seen once, and the ten largest clones take 10% to 15%. Material: PBMCs, obtained from a glioma patient whose treatment included an IDH1 peptide vaccine. The chain joins TRBV19 to TRBJ2-2, with D possibly being TRBD2 (5 bases). The sequence was obtained from a man in his late teens or twenties with glioma. The chain's CDR3 is CASSMAIRGPPGELFF. The CDR3 DNA reads TGTGCCAGTAGTATGGCTATTCGGGGTCCTCCCGGGGAGCTGTTTTTT.